This TCR beta chain was captured by sequencing in a study of T cell repertoires in cytomegalovirus infection. Study as a whole: Public TCR beta signatures were indicative of both CMV infection and a matching HLA type.

TCRdb called the reads again in MiXCR, with one record for every CDR3 protein. The sample holds about 310,000 distinct CDR3 sequences, around a sixth seen once. Study-wide results and caveats: Summed frequency of shared TCR beta families picked out CMV carriers who also had the relevant HLA. It was HLA-C-restricted CMV-specific TCR beta clonotypes that dominated the response ex vivo.

This clonotype was seen many times. Its antigen remains unidentified. Germline CDR1 is MNHNS and CDR2 is SASEGT. V was clipped by 5 bases and J by 2 bases; unmatched bases: 6. The length of the CDR3 is 15 residues. This sequence joins TRBV6-1 and TRBJ1-1; 9 bases line up with TRBD1. The receptor was derived from a human donor in good health (CMV status not recorded). Some clones in this sample may be carry-over from other donors' samples. Sequencing was done on a sample of PBMCs. The CDR3 is CASSFGDRANTEAFF. In nucleotides, the CDR3 is TGTGCCAGCAGTTTCGGGGACAGGGCAAACACTGAAGCTTTCTTT.